The rows below give T cell receptor beta chains drawn from one sample of a study of T cells in Graves' hyperthyroidism and ophthalmopathy. TCRdb processed the multiplex PCR reads anew with MiXCR; each CDR3 protein has one entry. The data show around 350,000 distinct CDR3 sequences, with approximately 18% seen just once and around a third held by the top ten. Material for sequencing was blood. These receptor sequences come from a woman aged 30 to 39 with Graves' hyperthyroidism that later progressed to Graves' ophthalmopathy. CDR3s include the opening cysteine and the closing phenylalanine or tryptophan. The D gene is left open where the match is weak. Clone sizes are given selectively: once, few, many, or a class where the clone is expanded.

cdr3_aa cdr3_nt j_call v_call d_call clone_size
CASSTDLVNSYEQYF TGTGCCAGTAGTACGGACCTAGTCAACTCCTACGAGCAGTACTTC TRBJ2-7 TRBV19 . many
CASSFGLLAGDFEQYF TGTGCCAGCAGTTTCGGGCTTCTAGCGGGAGACTTCGAGCAGTACTTC TRBJ2-7 TRBV12-3/TRBV12-4 TRBD2 many
CASSEISLAGGNGYTF TGTGCCAGCAGTGAAATTTCCTTAGCAGGGGGGAATGGCTACACCTTC TRBJ1-2 TRBV2 TRBD1 once
CASSQFTGASTEQYF TGTGCCAGCAGCCAATTCACGGGAGCGAGTACCGAGCAGTACTTC TRBJ2-7 TRBV14 . few
CASSREGDRGMYEQYF TGTGCCAGCAGCCGGGAAGGGGACAGGGGCATGTACGAGCAGTACTTC TRBJ2-7 TRBV6-1 TRBD1 many
CSVGWGGTEAFF TGCAGCGTTGGGTGGGGGGGCACTGAAGCTTTCTTT TRBJ1-1 TRBV29-1 . .
CASSPRALISGQPQHF TGTGCCAGTAGTCCAAGGGCCTTAATCAGCGGACAGCCCCAGCATTTT TRBJ1-5 TRBV19 . .
CAIREGTGNTEAFF TGTGCCATCAGAGAAGGGACAGGGAACACTGAAGCTTTCTTT TRBJ1-1 TRBV10-3 TRBD1 few
CASSQVEGSNQPQHF TGCGCCAGCAGCCAAGTCGAGGGTAGCAATCAGCCCCAGCATTTT TRBJ1-5 TRBV4-1 . few
CASSMRGPSTDTQYF TGTGCCAGCAGCATGCGCGGGCCGAGCACAGATACGCAGTATTTT TRBJ2-3 TRBV7-9 . .
CASSAGTLTYEQYF TGTGCCAGCAGTGCCGGGACACTCACCTACGAGCAGTACTTC TRBJ2-7 TRBV2 . many
CASSLGVLDTEAFF TGTGCCAGCAGCTTAGGGGTGCTGGACACTGAAGCTTTCTTT TRBJ1-1 TRBV11-2 . many
CAWNDGTEVYEQYF TGTGCCTGGAATGACGGGACAGAGGTCTACGAGCAGTACTTC TRBJ2-7 TRBV30 TRBD1 .
CATSPRTEPYEQYF TGTGCCACCAGCCCCCGGACAGAGCCCTACGAGCAGTACTTC TRBJ2-7 TRBV15 . .
CASAGTSGYEQYF TGTGCCAGCGCCGGGACTAGCGGCTACGAGCAGTACTTC TRBJ2-7 TRBV6-1 TRBD2 many
CASSENMAVRETQYF TGTGCCAGCAGTGAAAACATGGCGGTAAGAGAGACCCAGTACTTC TRBJ2-5 TRBV2 . many
CASSLEQGRLAFF TGCGCCAGCAGCTTGGAACAGGGTAGGCTTGCTTTCTTT TRBJ1-1 TRBV5-1 . .
CASSYSPEETQYF TGTGCCAGCAGTTACTCGCCTGAAGAGACCCAGTACTTC TRBJ2-5 TRBV6-5 . few
CASSDFPGLTNEKLFF TGTGCCAGTAGCGACTTTCCGGGGCTCACTAATGAAAAACTGTTTTTT TRBJ1-4 TRBV19 . few
CASRAGFRNYGYTF TGCGCCAGCAGGGCAGGGTTTCGCAACTATGGCTACACCTTC TRBJ1-2 TRBV5-1 . few
CASSSGLAVYNEQFF TGTGCCAGCAGCTCCGGACTAGCGGTTTACAATGAGCAGTTCTTC TRBJ2-1 TRBV11-2 TRBD2 many
CASSYAGRPYNEQFF TGTGCCAGTAGTTATGCAGGGAGACCCTACAATGAGCAGTTCTTC TRBJ2-1 TRBV19 . .
CASSYIAGGMAEAFF TGTGCCAGCAGTTACATCGCAGGGGGCATGGCTGAAGCTTTCTTT TRBJ1-1 TRBV6-5 TRBD1 many
CSVEVPGVTYEQYF TGCAGCGTTGAAGTGCCGGGAGTCACCTACGAGCAGTACTTC TRBJ2-7 TRBV29-1 . many
CSARIGVPHYNSPLHF TGCAGTGCTAGAATTGGGGTACCCCACTATAATTCACCCCTCCACTTT TRBJ1-6 TRBV20-1 . many
CASSENPRQYPNYGYTF TGTGCCAGCAGTGAGAACCCTCGACAGTATCCTAACTATGGCTACACCTTC TRBJ1-2 TRBV2 . many
CASSSPRSLQVKLFF TGTGCCAGCAGTTCCCCCAGAAGCCTTCAGGTCAAACTGTTTTTT TRBJ1-4 TRBV28 . many
CASSFWDRGRISNGYTF TGTGCCAGCAGTTTTTGGGACAGGGGGCGGATAAGTAATGGCTACACCTTC TRBJ1-2 TRBV12-3/TRBV12-4 TRBD1 many
CASSDSTGGVETQYF TGCGCCAGCAGCGACTCGACAGGGGGCGTGGAGACCCAGTACTTC TRBJ2-5 TRBV10-1 TRBD1 few
CASSLLGQPSSSYNSPLHF TGTGCCAGCAGTTTATTGGGACAGCCCTCAAGCTCCTATAATTCACCCCTCCACTTT TRBJ1-6 TRBV27 TRBD1 few
CSASILAGVSDTQYF TGCAGTGCAAGTATACTAGCGGGAGTTTCAGATACGCAGTATTTT TRBJ2-3 TRBV20-1 TRBD2 few
CASSLAMAGGQGYTF TGTGCCAGCAGCTTGGCTATGGCAGGGGGCCAGGGCTACACCTTC TRBJ1-2 TRBV5-6 TRBD1 .
CATSDTGTGVNTGELFF TGTGCCACCAGTGATACCGGGACAGGGGTCAACACCGGGGAGCTGTTTTTT TRBJ2-2 TRBV24-1 TRBD1 many
CASSPPNRKNEKLFF TGTGCCAGCTCACCACCCAATAGGAAAAATGAAAAACTGTTTTTT TRBJ1-4 TRBV18 . many
CASSYTTGLGTDTQYF TGTGCCAGCAGCTACACGACAGGGTTGGGCACAGATACGCAGTATTTT TRBJ2-3 TRBV7-6 TRBD1 .
CATSRDRLFYYEQYF TGTGCCACCAGCAGAGATCGACTGTTTTACTACGAGCAGTACTTC TRBJ2-7 TRBV15 . few
CSARDEVVSNQPQHF TGCAGTGCTAGAGATGAGGTCGTTAGCAATCAGCCCCAGCATTTT TRBJ1-5 TRBV20-1 . .
CASSEMADSNQPQHF TGTGCCAGCAGTGAAATGGCAGATAGCAATCAGCCCCAGCATTTT TRBJ1-5 TRBV2 . many
CSVDTGTSGRYEQFF TGCAGCGTGGATACCGGGACTAGCGGGAGATACGAGCAGTTCTTC TRBJ2-1 TRBV29-1 TRBD2 few
CASRPDPGLVYNEQFF TGTGCCAGCAGACCAGATCCGGGACTAGTTTACAATGAGCAGTTCTTC TRBJ2-1 TRBV5-6 TRBD2 few
CASSLAGQSSYEQYF TGTGCCAGCAGCCTAGCGGGCCAGAGCTCCTACGAGCAGTACTTC TRBJ2-7 TRBV27 TRBD2 many
CASSFLGKNIQYF TGTGCCAGCAGTTTTCTCGGGAAAAACATTCAGTACTTC TRBJ2-4 TRBV12-3/TRBV12-4 . few
CASSLVTSGDFNEQFF TGCGCCAGCAGCTTGGTAACTAGCGGGGATTTCAATGAGCAGTTCTTC TRBJ2-1 TRBV5-1 TRBD2 many
CASSPLPRSWEGAFF TGTGCCAGCTCACCTTTGCCTCGGAGCTGGGAGGGGGCTTTCTTT TRBJ1-1 TRBV18 . many
CSARMDRNYGYTF TGCAGTGCCCGGATGGACCGAAACTATGGCTACACCTTC TRBJ1-2 TRBV20-1 . many
CASRRDTSGNTIYF TGTGCCAGCAGACGGGACACCTCTGGAAACACCATATATTTT TRBJ1-3 TRBV6-1 . .
CASSPPGVSYEQYF TGCGCCAGCAGCCCCCCGGGGGTCTCCTACGAGCAGTACTTC TRBJ2-7 TRBV4-1 . few
CASSLSLGRYHGYTF TGTGCCAGCAGCCTGTCTCTAGGGAGATACCATGGCTACACCTTC TRBJ1-2 TRBV3-1 . few